The present TCR beta chain was sequenced within a study of cytomegalovirus exposure and HLA in healthy donors. Study-wide points: Later analysis showed TCR association rates varying by HLA locus, highest for DRB1 and lowest for HLA-C. Reportedly, HLA-A and HLA-B alleles of most subjects were accurately predicted from TCR beta. Later analysis demonstrated an association between a missense DCLRE1C variant and TCR beta V- and J-gene trimming. Available immune exposure information was restricted to CMV serostatus only.

Turning to this clone: Antigen specificity is unknown. Sequence at one end of the junction differs from germline and may be a read error. This CDR3 is also generated by other DNA sequences in the sample.

CDR3 length equals 15 residues. Germline-derived CDR1 and CDR2 are SNHLY and FYNNEI. The PCR contained 60 Vbeta and 13 Jbeta primers. Libraries were prepared by immunoSEQ multiplex PCR; TCRdb keeps only in-frame clonotypes and omits some of them. Of 170,000 or so clones detected, roughly 80% appear once; the ten largest clones hold 0.65% to 0.75%. The J gene is TRBJ2-4, the V gene TRBV2; no clear D. Sequenced material: PBMCs. This clonotype was obtained from a boy between 5 and 17 years old in good health and CMV-seronegative. Here the CDR3 reads CASSSGGLAKNIQYF. CDR3 DNA: TGTGCCAGCAGTAGTGGTGGCTTAGCCAAAAACATCCAGTACTTC.